This T cell receptor (beta chain) was sequenced for a study of T cells after yellow fever vaccination. Findings and limits, study-wide: In FACS-sorted repertoires, abundant clonotypes from the bulk population could appear as contaminants. Only a minor proportion of clonotypes was detected across both CD4 and CD8 compartments. The study re-detected most primary-vaccination clones after the booster (roughly 96% CD4, roughly 88% CD8).

CDR3 length: 17 amino acids. Per the germline V gene, CDR1 is SEHNR and CDR2 is FQNEAQ (reference sequence). The V gene lost 6 bases and the J gene lost 0 bases, with 15 bases spanning the gap. They built TCR cDNA with 5'RACE template switching, a step that put in a universal primer site and UMIs. TCRdb itself ran the 5' RACE reads through MiXCR, one entry per CDR3 protein. The sample carries about 630,000 distinct CDR3 sequences, approximately 13% recorded once. A note on this clonotype: What it binds is unknown.

The chain recombines TRBV7-9 with TRBJ2-6, with D possibly matching TRBD1 (6 bases). The source was PBMCs, collected on the day of the yellow fever booster vaccination. The receptor's source is a man between 25 and 39 years old who received the YFV17D yellow fever vaccine. Written as DNA, the CDR3 is TGTGCCAGCAGACATGGGACACCCATCTCTGGGGCCAACGTCCTGACTTTC. Its translation is CASRHGTPISGANVLTF. The full variable domain, rest sourced from reference TRBV7-9 and TRBJ2-6, is DTGVSQNPRHKITKRGQNVTFRCDPISEHNRLYWYRQTLGQGPEFLTYFQNEAQLEKSRLLSDRFSAERPKGSFSTLEIQRTEQGDSAMYLCASRHGTPISGANVLTFGAGSRLTVL.